The 10 T cell receptor beta chains listed next were all sequenced from one sample in a study of shared clonotypes between healthy human individuals. Some clones are missing from TCRdb's copy, which holds only in-frame ones; the method was immunoSEQ multiplex PCR. The sample holds about 560,000 clones; roughly 72% are singletons and the top ten take around 12%. Sequencing was carried out using PBMCs. The source of these receptors is a middle-aged woman in good health. Some clones in this sample may be carry-over from other donors' samples.

The chain employs TRBV11-2 and TRBJ2-1; 7 positions match TRBD2. CDR1 SGHAT and CDR2 FQNNGV come from the germline V gene. J gave up 9 bases and V 4 bases, and 6 bases lay outside the gene matches. The CDR3 covers 13 residues. CDR3 loop: CASSSDWGGEQFF. CDR3 in DNA: TGTGCCAGCAGCTCGGACTGGGGGGGTGAGCAGTTCTTC.

With regard to this clone: This sample also contains other DNA sequences that code for the same CDR3. This chain connects TRBV30 to TRBJ1-6; D remains ambiguous. V dropped 5 bases and J dropped 0 bases, with 5 bases sitting between them. This CDR3 has 13 amino acids. Germline lookup yields CDR1 GTSNPN and CDR2 SVGIG (reference sequence). CDR3 in DNA: TGTGCCTGGCGGAGCTCCTATAATTCACCCCTCCACTTT. This codes for CAWRSSYNSPLHF.

The chain employs TRBV28 and TRBJ2-1, with D unresolved. V gave up 6 bases and J gave up 1 base, with 10 bases separating them. The CDR3 loop spans 14 amino acids. Germline-derived CDR1 and CDR2 are MDHEN and SYDVKM. DNA for the CDR3: TGTGCCAGCAGAAACTGGGATTCCTACAATGAGCAGTTCTTC. This codes for CASRNWDSYNEQFF. Complete variable domain (other parts from reference TRBV28 and TRBJ2-1): DVKVTQSSRYLVKRTGEKVFLECVQDMDHENMFWYRQDPGLGLRLIYFSYDVKMKEKGDIPEGYSVSREKKERFSLILESASTNQTSMYLCASRNWDSYNEQFFGPGTRLTVL.

There are a few counts of this clone. J is TRBJ2-7 and V is TRBV7-9, with a tentative D call TRBD2 (7 bases). V shed 8 bases and J shed 2 bases, with 16 bases lying between them. Germline-derived CDR1 and CDR2 are SEHNR and FQNEAQ (reference sequence). This CDR3 has 14 residues. The CDR3 region has the DNA TGTGCCAGCGGGAGGGACACACCGCCCTACGAGCAGTACTTC. Its protein is CASGRDTPPYEQYF.

This clone has only one observation. This chain joins TRBV7-2 and TRBJ2-5, with TRBD2 matching over 8 bases. This CDR3 has 16 residues. CDR1 is SGHTA and CDR2 is FQGNSA in the germline V gene. The V gene end was trimmed by 1 base and the J gene end by 4 bases; junction bases not matched to a gene: 8. This chain's CDR3 is CASSLEYRSGRETQYF. CDR3 nucleotides: TGTGCCAGCAGCTTAGAATATAGGAGCGGGAGAGAGACCCAGTACTTC.

This clone occurred a few times. The genes are TRBV6-6 and TRBJ2-5, with D uncertain. With 4 bases removed from V and 3 bases from J, the gap between germline ends came to 12 bases. The CDR3 length is 14 residues. The V gene's germline CDR1 is MNHNY and CDR2 SVGAGI (reference sequence). DNA for the CDR3: TGTGCCAGCAGTTCACTACGGACCAAAGAGACCCAGTACTTC. As protein: CASSSLRTKETQYF.

This chain joins TRBV5-1 and TRBJ1-1; TRBD1 might be the D (6 bases). CDR3 length: 15 amino acids. The germline V and J ends were trimmed by 0 bases and 1 base, with 10 bases remaining between them. Germline V gene lookup returns CDR1 SGHRS and CDR2 YFSETQ. The CDR3 DNA is TGCGCCAGCAGCTTGGCCCGGACAGAGAACACTGAAGCTTTCTTT. Its translation: CASSLARTENTEAFF.

The chain links TRBV28 to TRBJ2-5; tentatively, D is TRBD1 (5 bases). CDR3 length equals 13 residues. With 11 bases removed from V and 4 bases from J, the gap between germline ends came to 17 bases. Germline CDR1 MDHEN, CDR2 SYDVKM. CDR3 sequence (DNA): TGTGCCCGCAAAGGGGCAGGGTTAGAGACCCAGTACTTC. It yields the protein CARKGAGLETQYF.

V gene TRBV29-1 combines with J gene TRBJ2-3; TRBD2 might be the D (5 bases). V lost 6 bases and J 2 bases, leaving 6 bases between the germline ends. The CDR3 runs 11 residues. Germline V CDR1 and CDR2: SQVTM, ANQGSEA. The CDR3 region is CSVTITDTQYF. CDR3 DNA sequence: TGCAGCGTGACTATCACAGATACGCAGTATTTT.

The chain has TRBV19 and TRBJ2-1, with 11 bases lining up with TRBD2. The CDR3 sequence is 16 residues long. Germline V CDR1 and CDR2: LNHDA, SQIVND (reference sequence). V lost 6 bases to trimming and J lost 3 bases; unmatched junction nucleotides: 7. As DNA, the CDR3 is TGTGCCAGTAGCGCCCTCCTAGCGGGAGGCTACAATGAGCAGTTCTTC. This encodes CASSALLAGGYNEQFF.